This TCR beta chain was profiled in a study of radiation and T cells in renal cell carcinoma. On the study more broadly: Nephrectomy followed 15 Gy stereotactic body radiation by 4 weeks.

Profiled with immunoSEQ multiplex PCR; TCRdb holds only in-frame clones, not every one. The sample consists of about 130,000 clones, more than 70% of them appearing once. Time point here: baseline pretreatment blood. Treatment denoted: 15 Gy SBRT to primary tumor, nephrectomy 4 weeks later. The CDR3 length is 16 residues. V was clipped by 4 bases and J by 5 bases, with 19 bases between them. Germline-derived CDR1 and CDR2 are SGHRS and YFSETQ. J is TRBJ1-5 and V is TRBV5-1, with D possibly TRBD1 on 5 matching bases. The input for sequencing was blood, taken from a patient whose treatment included radiotherapy and nephrectomy. The sequence came from a woman between 50 and 59 years old with renal cell carcinoma. As DNA, the CDR3 is TGCGCCAGCAGCCCATACCCTGGGGGGGGAGATCAGCCCCAGCATTTT. Its translation: CASSPYPGGGDQPQHF.